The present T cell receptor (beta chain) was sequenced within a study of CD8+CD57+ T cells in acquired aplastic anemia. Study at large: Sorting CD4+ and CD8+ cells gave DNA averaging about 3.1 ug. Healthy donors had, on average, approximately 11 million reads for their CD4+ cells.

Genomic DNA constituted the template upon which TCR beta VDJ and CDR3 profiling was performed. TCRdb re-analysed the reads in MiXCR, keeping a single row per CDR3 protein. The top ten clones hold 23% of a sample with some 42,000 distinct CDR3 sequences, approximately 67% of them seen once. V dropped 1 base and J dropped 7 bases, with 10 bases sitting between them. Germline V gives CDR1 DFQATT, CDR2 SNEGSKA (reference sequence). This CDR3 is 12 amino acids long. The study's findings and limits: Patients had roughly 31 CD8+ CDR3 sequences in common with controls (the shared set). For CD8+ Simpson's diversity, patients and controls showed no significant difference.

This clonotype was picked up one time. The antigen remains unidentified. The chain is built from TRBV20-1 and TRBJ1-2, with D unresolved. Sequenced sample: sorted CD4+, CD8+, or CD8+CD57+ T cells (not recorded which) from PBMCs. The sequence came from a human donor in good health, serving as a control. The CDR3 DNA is TGCAGTGCTAGAGTTGACGCGGGTGGCTACACCTTC. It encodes CSARVDAGGYTF.